A single sample is the source of the 25 T cell receptor beta chains below, sequenced in a study of T cells in women clearing cervical HPV infection. Method: immunoSEQ multiplex PCR; TCRdb's copy keeps in-frame clones and lacks some. The sample shows around 30,000 clones, and 2.5% to 3.5% sits with its ten largest clones. The sample taken for sequencing was blood buffy coat. The receptor source for this set is a woman aged 18 to 75 with a cervical HPV16 infection that either progressed to CIN3+ or cleared (not recorded which).

About this clone: The read stops 3 residues short of the end of the CDR3; the missing end is completed from the germline J gene. The chain couples TRBV5-4 to TRBJ1-4; the match to TRBD1 covers 7 bases. Trimming cost V 4 bases and J 3 bases; bases outside gene matches: 6. CDR1 is SGHNT, CDR2 YYREEE, per germline (reference sequence). The length of the CDR3 is 15 residues. CDR3 DNA (partial): TGTGCCAGCAGCACAAGACAGGGATCTAATGAAAAA. Amino acids: CASSTRQGSNEK. The CDR3 in full is CASSTRQGSNEKLFF.

On this clone itself: Its ends do not fully match the called genes, so a read error is possible. The read terminates 3 residues ahead of where the CDR3 ends, so the germline J gene completes it. Other DNA sequences in this specimen translate into the identical CDR3. The chain recombines TRBV5-1 with TRBJ1-2, with D possibly TRBD1 on 6 matching bases. CDR1 is SGHRS and CDR2 is YFSETQ in the germline V gene. The CDR3 is 14 residues long. CDR3 bases read: TGCGCCAGCAGCTTGAGGCAGGGGAACTATGGT. Residues: CASSLRQGNYG. The whole CDR3 protein reads CASSLRQGNYGYTF.

Details on this clone: The missing CDR3 end, 3 residues past where the read stops, is filled in from the germline J gene. The chain uses TRBV2 and TRBJ2-5; 11 bases fit TRBD2. The germline V gene has CDR1 SNHLY and CDR2 FYNNEI. Germline trimming cut 7 bases from V and 3 bases from J; bases unmatched to any gene: 7. The CDR3 runs to 15 residues. CDR3 DNA (partial): TGTGCCAGCACCACGACTAGCGGGGTAAAAGAGACC. Translation gives CASTTTSGVKET. The full CDR3 is CASTTTSGVKETQYF.

As regards this clone: The read comes to an end 3 residues before the CDR3 does, leaving the germline J gene to fill in the end. The rearrangement joins TRBV7-2 to TRBJ1-4, with a possible D match to TRBD1 (6 bases). There are 13 residues in the CDR3. Germline-derived CDR1 and CDR2 are SGHTA and FQGNSA. This chain's CDR3 is CASSAQGNSPLFF. The part of the CDR3 DNA that was read is TGTGCCAGCAGCGCGCAGGGGAATTCACCA.

As regards this clone: Read coverage stops 3 residues before the CDR3 terminus; the germline J gene supplies the remainder. The chain couples TRBV7-8 to TRBJ2-3; D could derive from TRBD1 or TRBD2 (6 bases each). Germline CDR1 reads SGHVS; CDR2 reads FQNEAQ. Between the trimmed V and J ends, which lost 6 bases and 2 bases, there was a span of 18 bases. CDR3 length: 16 residues. CDR3 sequence reads: CASRMRRAGVTDTQYF. Incomplete CDR3 DNA: TGTGCCAGCAGGATGCGGAGGGCAGGGGTCACAGATACG. The whole variable domain, remainder taken from reference TRBV7-8 and TRBJ2-3, is GAGVSQSPRYKVAKRGQDVALRCDPISGHVSLFWYQQALGQGPEFLTYFQNEAQLDKSGLPSDRFFAERPEGSVSTLKIQRTQQEDSAVYLCASRMRRAGVTDTQYFGPGTRLTVL.

A note on this clone: The sequenced fragment ends 3 residues before the CDR3 boundary, so the rest is inferred from the germline J gene. V gene TRBV20-1 combines with J gene TRBJ1-1; D gene uncertain. CDR3 length: 13 residues. V was pared by 3 bases and J by 4 bases, with 12 bases between. CDR1 and CDR2 from the germline V gene are DFQATT and SNEGSKA (reference sequence). The CDR3: CSASSTLGTEAFF. Partial CDR3 DNA: TGCAGTGCTAGTTCCACCCTCGGCACTGAA.

Comments on this clone: The CDR3 is cut off 3 residues early in the read; its end comes from the germline J gene. The chain uses TRBV7-3 and TRBJ2-5; 9 positions match TRBD2. The germline V gene has CDR1 SGHTA and CDR2 FQGTGA. The ends lost 6 bases at V and 2 bases at J; junction bases unmatched: 7. The CDR3 consists of 15 residues. CDR3 loop: CASRRGGGDQETQYF. CDR3 bases read: TGTGCCAGCAGGCGAGGCGGGGGGGATCAAGAGACC. Drawing the rest from reference TRBV7-3 and TRBJ2-5, the complete variable domain is GAGVSQTPSNKVTEKGKYVELRCDPISGHTALYWYRQSLGQGPEFLIYFQGTGAADDSGLPNDRFFAVRPEGSVSTLKIQRTERGDSAVYLCASRRGGGDQETQYFGPGTRLLVL.

A word on this clone: The sequenced fragment ends 3 residues before the CDR3 boundary, so the rest is inferred from the germline J gene. The genes are TRBV5-6 and TRBJ2-2; D gene unclear. Per the germline V gene, CDR1 is SGHDT and CDR2 is YYEEEE. This CDR3 contains 14 residues. The CDR3 here is CASSFRSTNEKLFF. CDR3 bases read: TGTGCCAGCAGCTTCCGATCAACTAATGAAAAG.

With respect to this clone: The read halts 3 residues ahead of the CDR3 end, with the missing end drawn from the germline J gene. V usage is TRBV29-1 and J usage is TRBJ2-6, with a possible D match to TRBD2 (5 bases). The CDR3 is made up of 13 amino acids. Germline CDR1 SQVTM, CDR2 ANQGSEA. V lost 4 bases and J 2 bases, leaving 6 bases between the germline ends. This CDR3 reads CSVGGPGANVLTF. The DNA read from the CDR3 is TGCAGCGTTGGAGGGCCTGGGGCCAACGTC.

In regard to this clone: The CDR3 is cut off 3 residues early in the read; its end comes from the germline J gene. The chain couples TRBV20-1 to TRBJ1-2, with 7 bases aligning to TRBD1. The J segment lost 4 bases and the V segment lost 5 bases, leaving 16 bases of the junction unmatched. The CDR3 spans 16 residues. Germline CDR1 reads DFQATT; CDR2 reads SNEGSKA (reference sequence). The CDR3 reads CSAPNREGAPGYGYTF. Incomplete CDR3 DNA: TGCAGTGCTCCCAACCGGGAGGGGGCTCCGGGCTATGGC.

Points on this clone: The read falls 3 residues short of the CDR3 end, and the missing part is taken from the germline J gene. The chain uses TRBV7-4 and TRBJ1-1, with D uncertain. Germline V CDR1 and CDR2: SGHVT, SQSDAQ. The CDR3 totals 10 residues. The DNA read from the CDR3 is TGTGCCAGCAGACTTACCTCA. Its protein is CASRLTS. The whole CDR3 sequence is CASRLTSAFF.

Concerning this clone: The CDR3 end is not reached by the read, which stops 3 residues before it; the germline J gene fills it in. The chain couples TRBV2 to TRBJ2-4; possibly TRBD1 for D (6 bases). CDR1 and CDR2 (germline): SNHLY, FYNNEI. The CDR3 sequence is 19 residues long. With 2 bases removed from V and 0 bases from J, the gap between germline ends came to 20 bases. The sequenced CDR3 bases are TGTGCCAGCAGTGAACTGGTAGGGTTTGGGGGCATAGCCAAAAACATT. Protein sequence: CASSELVGFGGIAKNI. The full CDR3 is CASSELVGFGGIAKNIQYF.

To note about this clone: The CDR3 goes on 3 residues after the read ends, and that part is filled in from the germline J gene. The chain recombines TRBV6-1 with TRBJ1-6; TRBD1 is a possible D gene (5 bases). Deletions cut 1 base from V and 6 bases from J, with 16 bases between. Germline assignment: CDR1 MNHNS and CDR2 SASEGT. CDR3 size: 17 residues. The part of the CDR3 DNA that was read is TGTGCCAGCAGTGAAGGTTGGTCCACGGGGGGTAATTCACCC. Protein sequence: CASSEGWSTGGNSP. The complete CDR3 protein is CASSEGWSTGGNSPLHF.

Details on this clone: The read ends 3 residues early relative to the CDR3; the germline J gene fills the gap. The gene calls are TRBV18 and TRBJ1-1; possible D gene TRBD1, 5 bases. This CDR3 spans 13 amino acids. Germline CDR1 KGHSH, CDR2 LQKENI. The sequenced part of the CDR3 DNA is TGTGCCAGCTCACCCCGTCAAGACAGCAGC. Encoded protein: CASSPRQDSS. The CDR3 reads in full as CASSPRQDSSAFF.

To note about this clone: The sequence runs out 3 residues before the end of the CDR3; the remainder is reconstructed from the germline J gene. The V and J genes are TRBV7-9 and TRBJ1-2; 8 nucleotides align to TRBD1. Germline V lookup: CDR1 SEHNR, CDR2 FQNEAQ (reference sequence). This CDR3 contains 13 residues. The CDR3 is CASSPAGGRGYTF. CDR3 DNA, as far as it was read: TGTGCCAGCAGCCCGGCAGGGGGCAGGGGC.

This clone registers medium-sized by frequency. The sequenced fragment ends 3 residues before the CDR3 boundary, so the rest is inferred from the germline J gene. The chain joins TRBV10-1 to TRBJ2-3; maybe TRBD2 (6 bases). The CDR3 totals 14 residues. Germline values: CDR1 WNHNN, CDR2 SYGVQD (reference sequence). V was trimmed by 3 bases and J by 3 bases, leaving 10 bases between them. CDR3 DNA (partial): TGCGCCAGCAGTGATACCGGGACTACAGATACG. Translating it yields CASSDTGTTDT. The CDR3, in full, reads CASSDTGTTDTQYF.

Turning to this clone: The read ends 3 residues before the CDR3 terminus; that terminus is restored from the germline J gene. The chain recombines TRBV7-2 with TRBJ2-7, with 12 bases lining up with TRBD2. Germline V gives CDR1 SGHTA, CDR2 FQGNSA. Germline trimming cut 0 bases from V and 6 bases from J; bases unmatched to any gene: 6. The CDR3 loop spans 16 amino acids. CDR3 region: CASSLAPSGGASEQYF. The part of the CDR3 DNA that was read is TGTGCCAGCAGCTTAGCGCCTAGCGGGGGGGCTAGCGAG. Complete variable domain (other parts from reference TRBV7-2 and TRBJ2-7): GAGVSQSPSNKVTEKGKDVELRCDPISGHTALYWYRQSLGQGLEFLIYFQGNSAPDKSGLPSDRFSAERTGGSVSTLTIQRTQQEDSAVYLCASSLAPSGGASEQYFGPGTRLTVT.

Concerning this clone: Read sequence stops 3 residues before the CDR3 end, and the germline J gene provides the missing end. V is TRBV5-1 and J is TRBJ1-1; TRBD1 agrees at 9 bases. Trimming removed 0 bases from V and 5 bases from J; junction bases left unmatched: 5. The CDR3 loop spans 15 amino acids. Germline CDR1 SGHRS, CDR2 YFSETQ. CDR3 bases read: TGCGCCAGCAGCTTGGAAGGGACAGGGATAACTGAA. Protein: CASSLEGTGITE. The full-length CDR3 reads as CASSLEGTGITEAFF. The whole variable domain, filled in from reference TRBV5-1 and TRBJ1-1, reads KAGVTQTPRYLIKTRGQQVTLSCSPISGHRSVSWYQQTPGQGLQFLFEYFSETQRNKGNFPGRFSGRQFSNSRSEMNVSTLELGDSALYLCASSLEGTGITEAFFGQGTRLTVV.

CDR3 region: CSAQSGTGYGYTF. The CDR3 DNA, read in part, is TGCAGTGCCCAGAGTGGGACAGGGTATGGC. V gene TRBV20-1 combines with J gene TRBJ1-2; TRBD1 aligns across 9 bases. With the read ending 3 residues before the CDR3 end, the germline J gene is used to fill in that end. This CDR3 spans 13 amino acids. The J segment lost 5 bases and the V segment lost 6 bases, leaving 7 bases of the junction unmatched. In germline, CDR1 is DFQATT, CDR2 SNEGSKA (reference sequence).

With respect to this clone: Coverage ceases 3 residues before the CDR3 finishes, and the germline J gene fills in the end. The genes are TRBV2 and TRBJ2-1; a weak D match, TRBD2 (7 bases). Per germline, CDR1 SNHLY and CDR2 FYNNEI. The CDR3 is made up of 13 amino acids. V lost 9 bases, J lost 7 bases, and 16 bases lay in between. CDR3 bases read: TGTGCCAGTTTGCGGGGGCCGGCAAATGAG. It is translated as CASLRGPANE. The full CDR3 protein reads CASLRGPANEQFF.

About this clone itself: The read terminates 3 residues ahead of where the CDR3 ends, so the germline J gene completes it. The chain links TRBV13 to TRBJ2-1; TRBD2 agrees at 7 bases. The germline V gene encodes CDR1 PRHDT and CDR2 FYEKMQ (reference sequence). The CDR3 is 15 residues long. V dropped 4 bases and J dropped 3; count of bases not matched to a gene: 6. The CDR3: CASSSRDYVYNEQFF. The CDR3 bases that were read are TGTGCCAGCAGCTCCCGGGACTACGTCTACAATGAG. The full variable domain, with the rest looked up from reference TRBV13 and TRBJ2-1, is AAGVIQSPRHLIKEKRETATLKCYPIPRHDTVYWYQQGPGQDPQFLISFYEKMQSDKGSIPDRFSAQQFSDYHSELNMSSLELGDSALYFCASSSRDYVYNEQFFGPGTRLTVL.

A word on this clone: Read coverage stops 3 residues before the CDR3 terminus; the germline J gene supplies the remainder. The V call is TRBV2, the J call TRBJ2-4; TRBD2 aligns across 7 bases. This CDR3 spans 13 amino acids. The germline V gene has CDR1 SNHLY and CDR2 FYNNEI. The CDR3 bases that were read are TGTGCCAGTAGGCGGGAGAGGAATCAGCCT. It codes for CASRRERNQP. The CDR3 in full is CASRRERNQPQYF.

As concerns this clone: The germline gene is not matched at one end of the junction; a read error may be the cause. The read ends 3 residues shy of where the CDR3 ends; the end is completed using the germline J gene. This chain links TRBV6-1 with TRBJ2-3; TRBD1 is a possible D gene (5 bases). Germline CDR1 is MNHNS and CDR2 is SASEGT. The CDR3 runs 15 residues. The CDR3 reads CASSDTHRITETQYF. The CDR3 bases that were read are TGTGCCAGCAGTGACACCCACAGGATCACAGAGACG.

To note about this clone: The junction departs from germline at one end; a sequencing error may be responsible. Read data end 3 residues before the CDR3 end; the end is taken from the germline J gene. The chain combines TRBV14 with TRBJ2-3, with D unresolved. Per the germline V gene, CDR1 is SGHDN and CDR2 is FVKESK. The CDR3 consists of 13 residues. The DNA read from the CDR3 is TGTACCAGCAGCCAAAACTCCCCAGATACG. It encodes CTSSQNSPDT. From start to end, the CDR3 is CTSSQNSPDTQYF.

Points on this clone: The CDR3 extends 3 residues past the end of the read, so its final part is completed from the germline J gene. This rearrangement joins TRBV20-1 to TRBJ2-4; 9 bases map to TRBD1. The CDR3 loop spans 16 amino acids. Germline V gives CDR1 DFQATT, CDR2 SNEGSKA (reference sequence). J was trimmed by 0 bases and V by 6 bases; bases with no gene match: 9. The CDR3 DNA, read in part, is TGCAGTGCGGGAAGGGACAGGGCTCTAGCCAAAAACATT. It is translated as CSAGRDRALAKNI. In full, the CDR3 reads CSAGRDRALAKNIQYF.